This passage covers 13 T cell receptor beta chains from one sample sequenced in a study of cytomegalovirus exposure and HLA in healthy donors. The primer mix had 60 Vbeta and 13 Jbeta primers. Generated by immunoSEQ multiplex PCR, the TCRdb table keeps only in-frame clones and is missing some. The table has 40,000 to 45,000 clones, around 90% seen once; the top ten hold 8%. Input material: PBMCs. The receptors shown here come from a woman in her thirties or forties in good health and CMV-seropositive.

CDR3 bases: TGCAGCGTAAGGGGAGATACGCAGTATTTT. Translation: CSVRGDTQYF. The chain recombines TRBV29-1 with TRBJ2-3, with D possibly being TRBD1 (5 bases). Germline CDR1 SQVTM, CDR2 ANQGSEA. The CDR3 is 10 amino acids. V lost 6 bases, J lost 5 bases, and 6 bases lay in between.

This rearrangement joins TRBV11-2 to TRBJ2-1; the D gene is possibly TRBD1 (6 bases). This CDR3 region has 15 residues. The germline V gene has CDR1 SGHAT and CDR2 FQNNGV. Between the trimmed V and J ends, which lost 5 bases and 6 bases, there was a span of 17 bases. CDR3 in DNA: TGTGCCAGCAGCCCAAGGGGGTCAGGGTTCAATGAGCAGTTCTTC. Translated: CASSPRGSGFNEQFF.

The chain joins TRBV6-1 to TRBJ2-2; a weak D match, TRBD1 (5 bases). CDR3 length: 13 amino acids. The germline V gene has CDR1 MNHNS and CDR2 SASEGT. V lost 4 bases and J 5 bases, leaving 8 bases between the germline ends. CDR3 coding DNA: TGTGCCAGCAGTGTCGACAGTACCGGGGAGCTGTTTTTT. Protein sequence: CASSVDSTGELFF.

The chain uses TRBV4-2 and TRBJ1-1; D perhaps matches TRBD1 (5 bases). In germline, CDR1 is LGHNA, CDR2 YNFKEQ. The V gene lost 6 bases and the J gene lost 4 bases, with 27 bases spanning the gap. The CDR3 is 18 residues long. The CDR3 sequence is CASRFRAGEGFGSTEAFF. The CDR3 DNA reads TGTGCCAGCAGGTTTCGTGCGGGGGAAGGGTTTGGGAGCACTGAAGCTTTCTTT.

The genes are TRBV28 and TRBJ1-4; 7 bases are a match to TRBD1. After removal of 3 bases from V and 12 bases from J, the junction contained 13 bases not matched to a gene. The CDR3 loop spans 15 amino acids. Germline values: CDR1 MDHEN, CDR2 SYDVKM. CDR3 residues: CASSFSQGPSGELFF. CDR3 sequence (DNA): TGTGCCAGCAGTTTTTCACAGGGGCCATCGGGCGAACTGTTTTTT.

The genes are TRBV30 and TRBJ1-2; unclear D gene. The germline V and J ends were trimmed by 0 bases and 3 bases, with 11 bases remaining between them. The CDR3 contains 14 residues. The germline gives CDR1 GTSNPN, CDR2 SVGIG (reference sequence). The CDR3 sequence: CAWSVAISHYGYTF. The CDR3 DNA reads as TGTGCCTGGAGTGTAGCAATTAGTCACTATGGCTACACCTTC.

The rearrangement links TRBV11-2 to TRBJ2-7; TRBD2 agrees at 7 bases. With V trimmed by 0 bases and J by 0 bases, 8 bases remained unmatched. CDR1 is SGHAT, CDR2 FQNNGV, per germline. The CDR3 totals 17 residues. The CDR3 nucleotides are TGTGCCAGCAGCTTAGAAGGGAGGGGACTCGCCTCCTACGAGCAGTACTTC. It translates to CASSLEGRGLASYEQYF.

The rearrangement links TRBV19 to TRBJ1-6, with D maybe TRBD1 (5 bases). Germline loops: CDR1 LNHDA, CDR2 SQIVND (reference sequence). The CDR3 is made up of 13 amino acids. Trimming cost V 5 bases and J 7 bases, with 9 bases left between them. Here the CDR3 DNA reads TGTGCCAGTAGTTGGCAGGGAAATTCACCCCTCCACTTT. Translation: CASSWQGNSPLHF.

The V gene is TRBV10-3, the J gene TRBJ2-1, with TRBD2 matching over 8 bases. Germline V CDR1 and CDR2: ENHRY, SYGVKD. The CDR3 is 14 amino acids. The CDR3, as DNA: TGTTACCCCCCCGGCGGGGGGACCCGCTGGGAGCAGTTCTTC. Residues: CYPPGGGTRWEQFF.

The DNA for the CDR3 is TGTGCCAGCAGCCAATCACAGGGTAACACCATATATTTT. Its translation: CASSQSQGNTIYF. The V call is TRBV7-6, the J call TRBJ1-3, with a weak D call TRBD1 (6 bases). The germline V gene has CDR1 SGHVS and CDR2 FNYEAQ. There are 13 residues in the CDR3. V was cut by 5 bases and J by 7 bases, with 12 bases left in between.

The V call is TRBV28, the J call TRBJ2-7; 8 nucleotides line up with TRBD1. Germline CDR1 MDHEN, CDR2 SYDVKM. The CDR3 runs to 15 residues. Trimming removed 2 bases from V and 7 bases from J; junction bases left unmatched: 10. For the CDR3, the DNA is TGTGCCAGCAGTTTAGCGGGCACAGGGGGTGGGGAGCAGTACTTC. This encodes CASSLAGTGGGEQYF.

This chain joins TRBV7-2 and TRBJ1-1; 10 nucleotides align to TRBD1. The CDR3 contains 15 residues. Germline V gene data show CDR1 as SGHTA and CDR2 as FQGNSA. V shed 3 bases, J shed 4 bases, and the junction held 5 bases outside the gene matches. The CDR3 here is CASSLTGTGVTEAFF. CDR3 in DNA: TGTGCCAGCAGCTTGACCGGGACAGGGGTCACTGAAGCTTTCTTT.

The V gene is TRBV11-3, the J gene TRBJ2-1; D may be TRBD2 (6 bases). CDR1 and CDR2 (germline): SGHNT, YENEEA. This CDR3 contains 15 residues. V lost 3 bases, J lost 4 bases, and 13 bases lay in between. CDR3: CASSFKWGVYNEQFF. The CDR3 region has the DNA TGTGCCAGCAGCTTTAAGTGGGGGGTATACAATGAGCAGTTCTTC.